The 5 T cell receptor beta chains below all came from one sample that was sequenced in a study of long-term antiretroviral therapy in people with HIV. Survey-level resolution applied to immunoSEQ assay v3.0. The data were produced by immunoSEQ multiplex PCR, yet TCRdb's version contains in-frame clones alone and is incomplete. The sample consists of 15,000 to 20,000 clones, about four fifths of them appearing once. The sample consisted of unsorted PBMCs, taken at the start of antiretroviral therapy, before treatment. The receptors derive from a man aged 18 to 30 with HIV.

The chain has TRBV27 and TRBJ1-1, with a tentative D call TRBD1 (6 bases). Trimming pared 2 bases from V and 1 base from J, leaving 14 bases between. The CDR3 length is 16 residues. CDR1 and CDR2 from the germline V gene are MNHEY and SMNVEV (reference sequence). CDR3 nucleotide sequence: TGTGCCAGCAGTTTAATAGGGGGACGGTCGAACACTGAAGCTTTCTTT. Its protein product is CASSLIGGRSNTEAFF.

The J gene is TRBJ1-3, the V gene TRBV5-1, with no clear D. CDR1 and CDR2 (germline): SGHRS, YFSETQ. Between the trimmed V and J ends, which lost 0 bases and 0 bases, there was a span of 13 bases. This CDR3 contains 17 residues. The CDR3 DNA sequence: TGCGCCAGCAGCTTGGTTAGTGGGCGGCTCTCTGGAAACACCATATATTTT. Its protein is CASSLVSGRLSGNTIYF.

The V call is TRBV29-1, the J call TRBJ2-2, with TRBD2 identical over 12 bases. The CDR3 loop spans 16 amino acids. V lost 5 bases, J lost 6 bases, and 10 bases stayed unmatched. CDR1 is SQVTM and CDR2 is ANQGSEA in the germline V gene. The CDR3 DNA reads TGCAGCGTTTTCGGTGAGGGACTAGCGGGTGCCGGGGAGCTGTTTTTT. Translated: CSVFGEGLAGAGELFF.

This chain connects TRBV7-8 to TRBJ1-1; D unclear. Germline loops: CDR1 SGHVS, CDR2 FQNEAQ. The CDR3 totals 13 residues. Trimming left V 2 bases short and J 1 base short, with 5 bases between. CDR3 sequence: CASSLRANTEAFF. In DNA, the CDR3 is TGTGCCAGCAGCTTAAGGGCGAACACTGAAGCTTTCTTT.

The CDR3 sequence: CSAARGGYNEQFF. The CDR3 nucleotides read TGCAGCGCGGCCAGGGGTGGGTACAATGAGCAGTTCTTC. The chain recombines TRBV29-1 with TRBJ2-1, with D tentatively TRBD1 (6 bases). CDR3 length equals 13 residues. V was shortened by 7 bases and J by 4 bases, with 14 bases between the two germline ends. Germline V gene lookup returns CDR1 SQVTM and CDR2 ANQGSEA.